This TCR beta chain is from a study of T cells in tuberculosis (dated by TCRdb to between 2017 and 2018). Background for the entire study: To characterize T cells specific for the mycobacterial lipid antigen glucose monomycolate (GMM), the study used CD1B tetramers together with high-throughput TCR immunosequencing. PBMC from active tuberculosis patients were archived either before standard anti-tuberculosis treatment began or within 7 days of the start of that treatment. With around 10 people per group, a South African clinical cohort compared IGRA-negative adolescents, IGRA-positive adolescents with latent tuberculosis, and adults with active tuberculosis.

The paper's findings and limits, for the study overall: Clinical samples were chosen by availability of cryopreserved specimens, and active tuberculosis cases were adults while controls were adolescents. Smaller NN-distances were partly driven by shorter CDR3-alpha lengths in active tuberculosis patients, and statistical significance was not reached for the TCR-beta difference. Using GEM motif frequencies, a classifier achieved over 55% accuracy, whereas a classifier built on the diverse GMM-specific repertoire got to 87% accuracy (AUROC more than 0.85). Active tuberculosis TCR-alpha repertoires showed smaller mean NN-distances to GMM-specific TCRs than IGRA-negative controls, suggesting clonal expansion of these TCRs.

The sample holds one count of this clone. No cognate antigen has been identified for it. Nothing much larger sits one base from this clone, and base qualities are not available. TCR libraries were generated with the immunoSEQ multiplex PCR assay, using TCR-beta and/or TCR-alpha/delta assays for each sample. The amplified TCR libraries were sequenced using the Illumina high-throughput platform. Per the source publication's procedure: Clustering and dimensionality reduction were performed using pairwise TCRdist distances among GMM-specific receptors from ex vivo sorted or in vitro expanded T cells. Each clinical repertoire was assigned a mean NN-distance score, defined as the average TCRdist to the nearest 10% of tetramer-positive reference sequences. GEM TCR motif frequency was computed as the fraction of unique TCRs matching known GEM sequences by V/J usage and CDR3 length. Linear discriminant analysis with leave-one-out cross-validation, implemented in scikit-learn, was used to classify active tuberculosis. The table comes from immuneACCESS by way of TCRdb, which keeps in-frame sequences with V and J called. Part of the clones is missing from these tables; in studies checked, under half for an unresolved V gene and the rest for unknown reasons. V and J calls and clone size are as listed in that table; D and trimming were resolved from the DNA. This sample holds 30,000 to 40,000 clones; 94% were observed only once. Approximately 4.2% of the sample goes to the ten largest clones.

Looking up the germline V gene yields CDR1 MNHNS and CDR2 SASEGT. The CDR3 measures 13 amino acids from cysteine to phenylalanine. The DNA shown is the 39-base CDR3, in frame from base 1. V sheds 6 bases and J sheds 4 bases, leaving 12 bases between their ends. Taken with the paper, the label for time point translates to: new active TB diagnosis, blood taken before or within 7 days of starting treatment. Patients with active tuberculosis were defined as newly diagnosed, HIV-seronegative South African adults aged 18 years or older. Confirmation of active tuberculosis was obtained by positive sputum smear microscopy and/or positive M. tuberculosis culture. Immunosequencing was performed on unsorted cryopreserved PBMC, with around 100,000 T cells per clinical donor covered on average.

Here the chain combines TRBV6-1 and TRBJ1-1, with a weak D call of TRBD1 (6 bases match). The starting material was PBMCs, obtained at tuberculosis diagnosis. This clonotype was sampled from an adult with tuberculosis. The CDR3 amino acid sequence is: CASRETGGTEAFF. The nucleotides read TGTGCCAGCAGGGAGACAGGCGGCACTGAAGCTTTCTTT.